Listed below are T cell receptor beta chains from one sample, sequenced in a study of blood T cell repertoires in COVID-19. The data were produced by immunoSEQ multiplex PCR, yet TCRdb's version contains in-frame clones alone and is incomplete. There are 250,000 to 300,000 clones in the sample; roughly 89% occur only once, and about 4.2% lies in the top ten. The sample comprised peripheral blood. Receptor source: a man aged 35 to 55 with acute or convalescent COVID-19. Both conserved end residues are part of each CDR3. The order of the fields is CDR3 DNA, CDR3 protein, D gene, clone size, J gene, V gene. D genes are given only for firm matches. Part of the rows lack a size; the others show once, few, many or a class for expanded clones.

TGCGCCAGCAGCCAAGGGAAAGGGGGCGGGATGAACACTGAAGCTTTCTTT | CASSQGKGGGMNTEAFF | TRBD1 | . | TRBJ1-1 | TRBV4-1
TGTGCCAGCAGCGTAGGCGGCGGGGGGAGCTCCTACAATGAGCAGTTCTTC | CASSVGGGGSSYNEQFF | TRBD2 | . | TRBJ2-1 | TRBV9
TGCGCCAGCAGCTTGGGTCAGGGTGACGGGGAGCTGTTTTTT | CASSLGQGDGELFF | . | . | TRBJ2-2 | TRBV5-1
TGTGCCAGTAGTTTAACAGGGGATGGTCAGCCCCAGCATTTT | CASSLTGDGQPQHF | TRBD1 | . | TRBJ1-5 | TRBV19
TGCGCCAGCAGCTCGGGGGGGACAACAGATACGCAGTATTTT | CASSSGGTTDTQYF | TRBD2 | . | TRBJ2-3 | TRBV5-1
TGTGCCAGCAGTGAATCATCCCCCCGGGGGGCAAAGGAGCAGTTCTTC | CASSESSPRGAKEQFF | . | . | TRBJ2-1 | TRBV25-1
TGTGCCAGCAGTGAAGGGGGCGCGGGGCGCGGGGAGCTGTTTTTT | CASSEGGAGRGELFF | . | . | TRBJ2-2 | TRBV6-1
TGTGCCAGCAGCGTAGGTCTTAGCTCCTACGAGCAGTACTTC | CASSVGLSSYEQYF | . | once | TRBJ2-7 | TRBV9
TGTGCCAGCAGCTCTTGGCGGGGGGGGGCGGGCAATCAGCCCCAGCATTTT | CASSSWRGGAGNQPQHF | . | . | TRBJ1-5 | TRBV7-8
TGTGCCAGCAGTTTTATTGCAGGGAATTTGGGAGGCTACACCTTC | CASSFIAGNLGGYTF | . | . | TRBJ1-2 | TRBV28
TGTGCCAGCAGCTTGCCGGGACAGGGGCCACCCACAGATACGCAGTATTTT | CASSLPGQGPPTDTQYF | TRBD1 | . | TRBJ2-3 | TRBV5-4
TGTGCCAGCAGTCCGGGACTGAGGAGCTCCTACGAGCAGTACTTC | CASSPGLRSSYEQYF | . | . | TRBJ2-7 | TRBV5-4
TGTGCCATCCGGGAGGGCAATCAGCCCCAGCATTTT | CAIREGNQPQHF | . | . | TRBJ1-5 | TRBV10-3
TGTGCCAGCAGTGCCGACCCGACAGGGTCGATGGGCAAGGCTTTCTTT | CASSADPTGSMGKAFF | TRBD1 | . | TRBJ1-1 | TRBV28
TGCAGCGTTGTGGGGACAGGGGGGTTCGGGACTGAAGCTTTCTTT | CSVVGTGGFGTEAFF | TRBD1 | . | TRBJ1-1 | TRBV29-1
TGTGCCAGCTCCTATGGGGGGGCACCCCTCCACTTT | CASSYGGAPLHF | . | . | TRBJ1-6 | TRBV9
TGTGCCAGCAGCTTTAAAAGGGGCAGGGGGCTCAGCGGGGAGCTGTTTTTT | CASSFKRGRGLSGELFF | . | . | TRBJ2-2 | TRBV21-1
TGTGCCAGCAGCTTGGGACAGGGGGCGATGATCAACGAGCAGTACTTC | CASSLGQGAMINEQYF | TRBD1 | once | TRBJ2-7 | TRBV5-5
TGTGCCAGCAGCACGAGACAGGGAGGAACCGGGGAGCTGTTTTTT | CASSTRQGGTGELFF | . | . | TRBJ2-2 | TRBV11-3
TGTGCCAGCAGTGGGAGGGGGGGACTAAGCACAGATACGCAGTATTTT | CASSGRGGLSTDTQYF | . | once | TRBJ2-3 | TRBV2
TGCGCCAGCCGGGGAGAGAACACCGGGGAGCTGTTTTTT | CASRGENTGELFF | . | . | TRBJ2-2 | TRBV4-1
TGTGCCAGCAGCTTAACTAGCGGGGGGGCCGGGGAGCTGTTTTTT | CASSLTSGGAGELFF | TRBD2 | . | TRBJ2-2 | TRBV11-2
TGTGCCACCAGTGACTTTGGACAGGGATGGAGCACAGATACGCAGTATTTT | CATSDFGQGWSTDTQYF | TRBD1 | . | TRBJ2-3 | TRBV24-1
TGTGCCAGCAGCCAAGCAGGGAGGAGCAATCAGCCCCAGCATTTT | CASSQAGRSNQPQHF | . | . | TRBJ1-5 | TRBV3-1/TRBV3-2
TGTGCCAGCAGAGCGGACGGTGGAAACACCATATATTTT | CASRADGGNTIYF | . | . | TRBJ1-3 | TRBV6-5
TGTGCTAGTGGTTTGGTACTCGGTAGCGGGGGTTTAAGCACAGATACGCAGTATTTT | CASGLVLGSGGLSTDTQYF | TRBD2 | . | TRBJ2-3 | TRBV12-5